This T cell receptor (beta chain) was retrieved from a study of human T cells and chemical hapten exposure. Study observations and caveats: After DPC sensitization, TCRs above 1 in 1000 frequency showed no change.

Via MiXCR, TCRdb re-called the RACE reads, giving one row per CDR3 protein. This sample has about 120,000 distinct CDR3 sequences, with 9.5% to 13% found just once. This clonotype was counted at least ten times. Its antigen is as yet unknown. CDR1 and CDR2 (germline): MNHEY, SVGAGI. The CDR3 totals 16 residues. The V end was cut by 0 bases, the J end by 7 bases, with 13 bases between. Regarding time point: patch test 1, 2 weeks after DPC sensitization. Treatment: therapeutic diphenylcyclopropenone sensitization with weekly scalp DPC. The sequence derives from a woman in her forties or fifties with alopecia areata. Some clones in this sample may be carry-over from other donors' samples. V gene TRBV6-5 combines with J gene TRBJ1-6, with D maybe TRBD1 (5 bases). Here the sequenced sample was whole blood, taken in connection with sensitization to the hapten diphenylcyclopropenone (DPC). CDR3 DNA sequence: TGTGCCAGCAGTTACTCGATCCAGGGCGGCAATTCACCCCTCCACTTT. Encoded protein: CASSYSIQGGNSPLHF.